The next 15 T cell receptor beta chains were all read from a single sample in a study of T-cell reconstitution after alpha-beta-depleted transplantation in children. Molecular barcoding with unique molecular identifiers was used for the TCRbeta library. Each CDR3 protein gets one entry after TCRdb re-called the PCR reads with MiXCR. Among about 900,000 distinct CDR3 sequences listed, about 29% were seen once. Sequenced here: PBMCs, mostly from graft donor cells, sampled 360 days after TCRalphabeta/CD19-depleted stem cell transplant. The receptors shown here come from a boy under two years old who had a stem cell transplant for SCID, so the T cells may come from the graft donor.

The rearrangement joins TRBV5-1 to TRBJ2-7; D call uncertain. Germline CDR1 reads SGHRS; CDR2 reads YFSETQ. Trimming left V 0 bases short and J 3 bases short, with 10 bases between. CDR3 length equals 14 residues. The CDR3 DNA sequence: TGCGCCAGCAGCTTGGCCATGGGAAACTACGAGCAGTACTTC. Residues: CASSLAMGNYEQYF.

This clonotype showed up just a few times. The V and J genes are TRBV5-1 and TRBJ2-1; 11 positions match TRBD2. Germline assignment: CDR1 SGHRS and CDR2 YFSETQ. The CDR3 runs to 17 residues. J lost 4 bases, V lost 3 bases, and 9 bases had no gene match. The CDR3 DNA reads as TGCGCCAGCAGCTCCTTCCTACTAGCGGGGGCTTACAATGAGCAGTTCTTC. Translating gives CASSSFLLAGAYNEQFF.

The chain has TRBV10-3 and TRBJ1-3, with D possibly matching TRBD1 (6 bases). Trimming left V 4 bases short and J 4 bases short, with 17 bases between. Germline CDR1 is ENHRY and CDR2 is SYGVKD. There are 16 residues in the CDR3. In DNA, the CDR3 is TGTGCCATCAGTGGGCCCAGCAGGGGTTACGGAAACACCATATATTTT. Amino acid sequence: CAISGPSRGYGNTIYF.

This chain links TRBV5-1 with TRBJ2-1; 9 positions agree with TRBD1. The junction had 6 bases not matched to a gene; V was cut back by 7 bases and J by 1 base. Germline values: CDR1 SGHRS, CDR2 YFSETQ. CDR3 length equals 15 residues. The CDR3 region has the DNA TGCGCCAGCTTACCCGGGACAGGGTCCTACAATGAGCAGTTCTTC. It yields the protein CASLPGTGSYNEQFF.

The V and J genes are TRBV12-3 or TRBV12-4 and TRBJ2-2; D is perhaps TRBD1 (6 bases). This CDR3 has 15 amino acids. V was pared by 2 bases and J by 5 bases, with 12 bases between. The DNA for the CDR3 is TGTGCCAGCAGTTTATCAGGGGCCGGAACCGGGGAGCTGTTTTTT. Encoded protein: CASSLSGAGTGELFF.

The chain uses TRBV7-2 and TRBJ2-1; 14 bases are a match to TRBD2. The junction had 6 bases not matched to a gene; V was cut back by 0 bases and J by 8 bases. Germline V CDR1 and CDR2: SGHTA, FQGNSA. CDR3 length equals 17 residues. The CDR3 spells CASSLALTSGGAHEQFF. For the CDR3, the DNA is TGTGCCAGCAGCTTAGCTTTGACTAGCGGGGGGGCACATGAGCAGTTCTTC.

This clonotype was seen more than once but under ten times. This chain uses TRBV20-1 with TRBJ2-5; 10 nucleotides line up with TRBD1. The CDR3 runs to 13 residues. Trimming at V came to 4 bases and at J to 5 bases, leaving 4 bases not matched to a gene. Germline CDR1 reads DFQATT; CDR2 reads SNEGSKA (reference sequence). The CDR3 region is CSATGQGKETQYF. As DNA, the CDR3 is TGCAGTGCTACGGGACAGGGGAAGGAGACCCAGTACTTC.

This clonotype came up a few times. V and J are TRBV29-1 and TRBJ2-7, with D maybe TRBD1 (5 bases). The CDR3 spans 13 residues. V was shortened by 4 bases and J by 5 bases, with 15 bases between the two germline ends. Germline V gives CDR1 SQVTM, CDR2 ANQGSEA. This chain's CDR3 is CSVVGLFGDEQYF. DNA of the CDR3: TGCAGCGTTGTGGGGCTCTTTGGGGACGAGCAGTACTTC.

The V and J genes are TRBV25-1 and TRBJ2-5, with D perhaps matching TRBD2 (5 bases). V lost 4 bases, J lost 3 bases, and 9 bases lay in between. CDR1 is MGHDK and CDR2 is SYGVNS in the germline V gene. The CDR3 has 13 residues. The CDR3 region has the DNA TGTGCCAGCAGTGCGGGGTGGGAAGAGACCCAGTACTTC. Translating it yields CASSAGWEETQYF.

The genes are TRBV9 and TRBJ1-1; D perhaps matches TRBD1 (6 bases). CDR1 and CDR2 (germline): SGDLS, YYNGEE. The ends were cut back, 0 bases at V and 2 bases at J, with 14 bases in the middle. The CDR3 is 16 residues long. The CDR3 loop is CASSVGTVGRNTEAFF. CDR3 nucleotide sequence: TGTGCCAGCAGCGTAGGGACAGTGGGCCGTAACACTGAAGCTTTCTTT. Drawing the rest from reference TRBV9 and TRBJ1-1, the complete variable domain is DSGVTQTPKHLITATGQRVTLRCSPRSGDLSVYWYQQSLDQGLQFLIQYYNGEERAKGNILERFSAQQFPDLHSELNLSSLELGDSALYFCASSVGTVGRNTEAFFGQGTRLTVV.

This clonotype has more than one count but fewer than ten. The J gene is TRBJ2-3, the V gene TRBV29-1; tentative D call: TRBD2 (6 bases). Trimming shortened V by 0 bases and J by 0 bases, and 13 bases separated the two germline ends. Germline CDR1 and CDR2: SQVTM and ANQGSEA. CDR3 length equals 16 residues. As DNA, the CDR3 is TGCAGCGTTGAAGATAGGAGGGGTCATAGCACAGATACGCAGTATTTT. Protein product: CSVEDRRGHSTDTQYF.

The chain employs TRBV20-1 and TRBJ2-3; 10 bases are a match to TRBD1. V lost 3 bases and J lost 4; bases outside the gene matches: 7. Germline CDR1 is DFQATT and CDR2 is SNEGSKA (reference sequence). The CDR3 is made up of 15 amino acids. CDR3 protein: CSARGVGTGADTQYF. CDR3 nucleotides: TGCAGTGCTAGGGGGGTCGGGACAGGGGCAGATACGCAGTATTTT.

In its sample, this clonotype was seen a few times. The chain has TRBV20-1 and TRBJ2-7, with D maybe TRBD2 (6 bases). V lost 6 bases to trimming and J lost 2 bases, with 8 bases between them. CDR3 length equals 11 residues. Germline V gene data show CDR1 as DFQATT and CDR2 as SNEGSKA (reference sequence). CDR3 nucleotide sequence: TGCAGTGCCGGGAGCCCCTACGAGCAGTACTTC. It yields the protein CSAGSPYEQYF.

This clonotype was observed a few times. The rearrangement joins TRBV20-1 to TRBJ2-3; D is perhaps TRBD1 (6 bases). CDR1 and CDR2 from the germline V gene are DFQATT and SNEGSKA (reference sequence). The length of the CDR3 is 14 residues. Trimming shortened V by 3 bases and J by 3 bases, and 13 bases separated the two germline ends. The CDR3 region is CSARRQARTDTQYF. The CDR3 region has the DNA TGCAGTGCTAGGCGACAGGCCCGTACAGATACGCAGTATTTT.

This clonotype appeared a few times. The CDR3 DNA reads as TGTGCCAGCAGTGAACGCGGACAGGGTACCTACAACAATGAGCAGTTCTTC. Its translation: CASSERGQGTYNNEQFF. The chain uses TRBV6-1 and TRBJ2-1; TRBD1 matches 8 bases. Germline V CDR1 and CDR2: MNHNS, SASEGT. V shed 2 bases and J 5 bases; nucleotides not matched to a gene: 11. The CDR3 length is 17 residues.